This T cell receptor beta chain was sequenced for a study of blood T cell repertoires in COVID-19. This CDR3 is 15 amino acids long. Germline values: CDR1 WSHSY, CDR2 SAAADI. V was clipped by 6 bases and J by 3 bases; unmatched bases: 6. Clones were read by immunoSEQ multiplex PCR, and TCRdb kept only the in-frame ones, dropping some. This sample carries hundreds of thousands of clones, approximately 87% of them seen once, and the ten largest clones take over 3%. This receptor was obtained from a woman aged 45 to 65 in a cohort exposed to, infected with or recovered from COVID-19 (not recorded which). The chain employs TRBV10-2 and TRBJ2-1, with 9 bases aligning to TRBD2. Sequenced sample: PBMCs or T cells enriched from blood (not recorded which). The chain's CDR3 is CASRQGLADYNEQFF. As DNA, the CDR3 is TGCGCCAGCAGGCAGGGACTAGCAGACTACAATGAGCAGTTCTTC.